These 28 T cell receptor beta chains share one sample of origin, sequenced in a study of T cells expressing NK-cell markers. Reanalyzing the 5' RACE reads, TCRdb keeps one entry per CDR3 protein, without DNA. The repertoire table contains some 460,000 distinct CDR3 sequences. The sample consisted of blood T cells: a sorted CD56 or NKG2C T cell subset, CD4+ or CD8+ T cells, or bulk PBMC T cells (not recorded which). All receptors derive from a woman aged 50 to 60 in good health.

This rearrangement joins TRBV20-1 to TRBJ2-1; TCRdb calls TRBD1, which cannot be checked without DNA. Germline loops: CDR1 DFQATT, CDR2 SNEGSKA (reference sequence). This CDR3 spans 11 amino acids. The CDR3 here is CSAAPKGEQFF.

The chain employs TRBV12-3 or TRBV12-4 and TRBJ2-5; TCRdb returns TRBD2, unconfirmable since there is no DNA. There are 17 residues in the CDR3. The CDR3 region is CASSLGAGLLVGETQYF.

The CDR3: CATSDTTGQGRGYTF. This chain joins TRBV24-1 and TRBJ1-2; lacking DNA, the TRBD1 call made by TCRdb goes unchecked. This CDR3 spans 15 amino acids. Germline assignment: CDR1 KGHDR and CDR2 SFDVKD.

The CDR3 sequence is CASSLLVLAAPTDTQYF. V is TRBV12-3 or TRBV12-4 and J is TRBJ2-3; the TCRdb D gene call, TRBD2, has no DNA to confirm it. The CDR3 length is 17 residues.

The chain carries TRBV20-1 and TRBJ1-1. Germline CDR1 and CDR2: DFQATT and SNEGSKA (reference sequence). The CDR3 length is 13 residues. CDR3 region: CSAYSAANTEAFF.

The chain couples TRBV3-1 to TRBJ1-1; there is no DNA to check the TCRdb D call of TRBD1. Germline-derived CDR1 and CDR2 are LGHDT and YNNKEL (reference sequence). The CDR3 length is 16 residues. CDR3 amino acids: CASSHKPIGVGTEAFF.

V and J are TRBV12-3 or TRBV12-4 and TRBJ2-5. The CDR3 has 13 amino acids. The CDR3 spells CASSFEEQETQYF.

This rearrangement joins TRBV7-8 to TRBJ1-1. Germline assignment: CDR1 SGHVS and CDR2 FQNEAQ. The CDR3 has 15 residues. CDR3 protein: CASSLDYTWNTEAFF.

This chain connects TRBV5-1 to TRBJ2-2; TCRdb's D call of TRBD2 is untestable without DNA. CDR1 is SGHRS, CDR2 YFSETQ, per germline. There are 18 residues in the CDR3. CDR3 protein: CASSHFTSGRAFTGELFF. The full variable domain, in which reference TRBV5-1 and TRBJ2-2 provide the parts outside the CDR3, is KAGVTQTPRYLIKTRGQQVTLSCSPISGHRSVSWYQQTPGQGLQFLFEYFSETQRNKGNFPGRFSGRQFSNSRSEMNVSTLELGDSALYLCASSHFTSGRAFTGELFFGEGSRLTVL.

The chain employs TRBV9 and TRBJ2-3; TCRdb designates TRBD2, a call that cannot be tested without DNA. Looked up from germline, CDR1 is SGDLS and CDR2 is YYNGEE. CDR3 length: 15 residues. CDR3 loop: CASSVVGGDSDTQYF.

The rearrangement uses TRBV19 and TRBJ2-5; TCRdb's D call of TRBD1 is untestable without DNA. This CDR3 region has 14 residues. Looked up from germline, CDR1 is LNHDA and CDR2 is SQIVND (reference sequence). CDR3 sequence: CASASGPGGKTQYF.

The V and J genes are TRBV4-1 and TRBJ2-7; TCRdb calls TRBD1, which cannot be checked without DNA. Germline V CDR1 and CDR2: MGHRA, YSYEKL. CDR3 length equals 16 residues. The chain's CDR3 is CASSSRAGTVGVEQYF.

V and J are TRBV5-1 and TRBJ2-3; TCRdb proposes TRBD2, but this gene call is untestable without DNA. The length of the CDR3 is 17 residues. The V gene's germline CDR1 is SGHRS and CDR2 YFSETQ. The CDR3 reads CASSLILSELLTDTQYF.

This sequence joins TRBV12-3 or TRBV12-4 and TRBJ1-5; TCRdb's D call of TRBD1 is untestable without DNA. The CDR3 length is 14 residues. The CDR3 is CASTRTYSNQPQHF.

This CDR3 reads CASSELGSVANEQFF. V usage is TRBV6-1 and J usage is TRBJ2-1. This CDR3 has 15 residues. Germline lookup yields CDR1 MNHNS and CDR2 SASEGT.

This chain uses TRBV30 with TRBJ1-1. CDR1 and CDR2 (germline): GTSNPN, SVGIG (reference sequence). This CDR3 has 12 amino acids. The CDR3 reads CALQRTNTEAFF.

The rearrangement joins TRBV25-1 to TRBJ2-1. The germline CDR1 and CDR2 sequences are MGHDK and SYGVNS. The CDR3 covers 13 residues. Here the CDR3 reads CASRPAEYNEQFF. The full variable domain, in which reference TRBV25-1 and TRBJ2-1 provide the parts outside the CDR3, is EADIYQTPRYLVIGTGKKITLECSQTMGHDKMYWYQQDPGMELHLIHYSYGVNSTEKGDLSSESTVSRIRTEHFPLTLESARPSHTSQYLCASRPAEYNEQFFGPGTRLTVL.

The gene calls are TRBV5-5 and TRBJ2-7; without DNA, the TCRdb call of TRBD1 cannot be checked. The CDR3 contains 14 residues. Germline loops: CDR1 SGHKS, CDR2 YYEKEE (reference sequence). Here the CDR3 reads CASSFSPFSYEQYF.

The chain combines TRBV20-1 with TRBJ2-2. The CDR3 extends over 13 amino acids. The germline V gene has CDR1 DFQATT and CDR2 SNEGSKA (reference sequence). The CDR3 sequence: CSARITTTGELFF.

The chain joins TRBV4-1 to TRBJ1-1; absent DNA, TCRdb's TRBD1 call cannot be checked. Germline loops: CDR1 MGHRA, CDR2 YSYEKL. The CDR3 consists of 15 residues. CDR3 loop: CASTRDESRNTEAFF.

The rearrangement uses TRBV12-3 or TRBV12-4 and TRBJ2-7; TCRdb designates TRBD1, a call that cannot be tested without DNA. This CDR3 region has 14 residues. CDR3 residues: CASSLQGPLYEQYF.

The chain employs TRBV24-1 and TRBJ2-1; the D gene TCRdb calls, TRBD1, cannot be checked with no DNA. From germline, CDR1 is KGHDR and CDR2 SFDVKD. The CDR3 consists of 13 residues. CDR3 residues: CATSGGAGNEQFF.

The V call is TRBV27, the J call TRBJ2-3; TCRdb names TRBD2, which stays unverified in the absence of DNA. The CDR3 sequence is 15 residues long. Germline CDR1 MNHEY, CDR2 SMNVEV (reference sequence). The CDR3 loop is CASRRLAGLTDTQYF.

The CDR3 reads CSARGANHEQYF. The chain employs TRBV29-1 and TRBJ2-7; TCRdb's D call, TRBD1, is unchecked because there is no DNA. Germline V gene data show CDR1 as SQVTM and CDR2 as ANQGSEA. The CDR3 is made up of 12 amino acids.

The chain joins TRBV29-1 to TRBJ1-1; TCRdb names TRBD1, which stays unverified in the absence of DNA. CDR1 SQVTM and CDR2 ANQGSEA come from the germline V gene. There are 12 residues in the CDR3. The CDR3 sequence is CSVLPWNTEAFF.

The V gene is TRBV6-5, the J gene TRBJ2-3; as DNA is missing, the TRBD2 call by TCRdb cannot be tested. The CDR3 totals 13 residues. Per the germline V gene, CDR1 is MNHEY and CDR2 is SVGAGI. The CDR3 region is CASGTSHTDTQYF.

The CDR3 reads CASKEGGSKATEAFF. This sequence joins TRBV5-1 and TRBJ1-1; TCRdb's assignment of TRBD1 cannot be checked, as there is no DNA. There are 15 residues in the CDR3. CDR1 is SGHRS, CDR2 YFSETQ, per germline.

The rearrangement links TRBV19 to TRBJ1-5. The CDR3 runs 13 residues. In germline, CDR1 is LNHDA, CDR2 SQIVND (reference sequence). The CDR3 reads CASSGTLVQPQHF.